The 20 T cell receptor beta chains presented below share a single source sample, sequenced in a study of OX40 agonist ivuxolimab in advanced cancers. Measured with immunoSEQ multiplex PCR; TCRdb has only the in-frame clones, and not every one. The table has about 45,000 clones, approximately 86% seen once. Specimen: CD4+ or CD8+ T cells sorted from blood, collected in a trial of the OX40 agonist ivuxolimab. The receptors stem from an adult with an advanced solid tumor such as melanoma, head and neck, liver or kidney cancer.

This clone was recorded once. The chain combines TRBV6-5 with TRBJ1-1; 7 nucleotides align to TRBD1. The CDR3 consists of 15 residues. Germline V gene data show CDR1 as MNHEY and CDR2 as SVGAGI. V was clipped by 4 bases and J by 2 bases; unmatched bases: 7. The CDR3: CASSSTGQTNTEAFF. The CDR3 DNA sequence: TGTGCCAGCAGTTCCACGGGACAGACAAACACTGAAGCTTTCTTT.

This sequence joins TRBV15 and TRBJ2-4; 10 nucleotides agree with TRBD2. The ends lost 4 bases at V and 3 bases at J; junction bases unmatched: 9. The CDR3 consists of 17 residues. Germline values: CDR1 LNHNV, CDR2 YYDKDF (reference sequence). The CDR3 DNA follows: TGTGCCACCAGCAACCCATGGGGGACTAGCGACAAAAACATTCAGTACTTC. Translation gives CATSNPWGTSDKNIQYF.

This clone came up a few times. The rearrangement uses TRBV7-9 and TRBJ1-6, with D tentatively TRBD1 (6 bases). This CDR3 is built from 14 residues. V shed 1 base and J shed 6 bases, with 7 bases lying between them. Germline-derived CDR1 and CDR2 are SEHNR and FQNEAQ (reference sequence). Written as DNA, the CDR3 is TGTGCCAGCAGCTTAGGGGGGCCTAATTCACCCCTCCACTTT. Translated, it gives CASSLGGPNSPLHF. The whole variable domain, remainder taken from reference TRBV7-9 and TRBJ1-6, is DTGVSQNPRHKITKRGQNVTFRCDPISEHNRLYWYRQTLGQGPEFLTYFQNEAQLEKSRLLSDRFSAERPKGSFSTLEIQRTEQGDSAMYLCASSLGGPNSPLHFGNGTRLTVT.

The rearrangement links TRBV7-6 to TRBJ2-5, with D maybe TRBD1 (6 bases). Trimming removed 5 bases at V and 1 base at J, with 11 bases between. The CDR3 covers 14 residues. Germline assignment: CDR1 SGHVS and CDR2 FNYEAQ. CDR3 nucleotides: TGTGCCAGCAGCCCGGACAGTTCCCAAGAGACCCAGTACTTC. Residues: CASSPDSSQETQYF.

The chain carries TRBV19 and TRBJ1-2; TRBD1 agrees at 7 bases. The J segment lost 4 bases and the V segment lost 9 bases, leaving 14 bases of the junction unmatched. The CDR3 is 15 amino acids. Per the germline V gene, CDR1 is LNHDA and CDR2 is SQIVND (reference sequence). The CDR3 loop is CASQSQGEGAYGYTF. CDR3 nucleotides: TGTGCCAGCCAATCCCAGGGGGAAGGGGCCTATGGCTACACCTTC.

This clone has only a few counts. This rearrangement joins TRBV5-4 to TRBJ1-6; 8 nucleotides match TRBD1. Germline-derived CDR1 and CDR2 are SGHNT and YYREEE (reference sequence). The trim removed 4 bases at V and 9 bases at J, leaving 9 bases unmatched. This CDR3 spans 15 amino acids. The CDR3: CASSTRGQGLSPLHF. The CDR3 DNA sequence: TGTGCCAGCAGCACCCGCGGACAGGGACTTTCACCCCTCCACTTT.

This chain joins TRBV6-5 and TRBJ1-2, with D possibly matching TRBD1 (6 bases). The CDR3 runs to 12 residues. Trimming took 6 bases from V and 5 from J, leaving 10 bases between them. Germline assignment: CDR1 MNHEY and CDR2 SVGAGI. CDR3 sequence (DNA): TGTGCCAGCAGCCAGGGGCCATATGGCTACACCTTC. It translates to CASSQGPYGYTF.

This chain uses TRBV7-8 with TRBJ1-4; D possibly corresponds to TRBD1 (5 bases). CDR1 SGHVS and CDR2 FQNEAQ come from the germline V gene. The germline V and J ends were trimmed by 0 bases and 6 bases, with 14 bases remaining between them. The CDR3 length is 16 residues. The CDR3 reads CASSLAGRVIDEKLFF. The CDR3 coding sequence is TGTGCCAGCAGCTTAGCGGGCAGGGTGATTGATGAAAAACTGTTTTTT.

V usage is TRBV2 and J usage is TRBJ2-4; possibly TRBD1 or TRBD2 for D (5 bases each). The CDR3 length is 18 residues. Germline-derived CDR1 and CDR2 are SNHLY and FYNNEI. The V gene lost 6 bases and the J gene lost 2 bases, with 23 bases spanning the gap. The CDR3 region is CASRRTEGTTLTKNIQYF. CDR3 in DNA: TGTGCCAGCAGACGAACCGAGGGGACGACGCTAACCAAAAACATTCAGTACTTC.

In its sample, this clone was seen a few times. This chain uses TRBV29-1 with TRBJ2-7; tentatively, D is TRBD2 (6 bases). Trimming pared 6 bases from V and 4 bases from J, leaving 16 bases between. Germline-derived CDR1 and CDR2 are SQVTM and ANQGSEA. The CDR3 is made up of 13 amino acids. CDR3 region: CSVLPGDRYEQYF. The CDR3 DNA sequence: TGCAGCGTCTTACCGGGGGATCGGTACGAGCAGTACTTC.

The genes are TRBV5-4 and TRBJ2-4; 14 bases map to TRBD2. CDR1 is SGHNT and CDR2 is YYREEE in the germline V gene (reference sequence). V lost 7 bases, J lost 3 bases, and 6 bases stayed unmatched. The CDR3 is 16 residues long. Here the CDR3 DNA reads TGTGCCAGCGCCCCGGGACTAGCGGGGGACAAAAACATTCAGTACTTC. Its translation is CASAPGLAGDKNIQYF.

The rearrangement uses TRBV7-9 and TRBJ2-5; TRBD2 agrees at 9 bases. Germline CDR1 and CDR2: SEHNR and FQNEAQ (reference sequence). The V segment lost 5 bases and the J segment 4 bases; nucleotides outside the gene matches: 5. The CDR3 is made up of 14 amino acids. This CDR3 is CASSPGLAPETQYF. The DNA of the CDR3 is TGTGCCAGCAGCCCGGGACTAGCCCCAGAGACCCAGTACTTC.

The gene calls are TRBV28 and TRBJ1-1; 8 bases agree with TRBD1. With V trimmed by 5 bases and J by 2 bases, 7 bases remained unmatched. Germline loops: CDR1 MDHEN, CDR2 SYDVKM. The CDR3 length is 15 residues. CDR3 sequence reads: CASSVRQGLNTEAFF. The CDR3, as DNA: TGTGCCAGCAGTGTAAGACAGGGGCTTAACACTGAAGCTTTCTTT.

The CDR3 bases are TGTGCCAGCAGTTACCACGGCGGGACAGGTAACGAAGCTTTCTTT. Its translation is CASSYHGGTGNEAFF. The chain recombines TRBV6-6 with TRBJ1-1, with TRBD1 identical over 8 bases. The CDR3 has 15 residues. V gave up 2 bases and J gave up 8 bases; unmatched junction bases: 10. The V gene's germline CDR1 is MNHNY and CDR2 SVGAGI (reference sequence).

At least ten counts were recorded for this clone. One end of the junction is discordant with germline, which a read error may explain. The chain joins TRBV7-7 to TRBJ2-7; D might be TRBD1 (6 bases). The CDR3 length is 13 residues. Germline CDR1 and CDR2: SSHAT and FNYEAQ (reference sequence). CDR3 nucleotides: TGTGCTAGCAGCTTATACCAGGGGTACGAGCAGTACTTC. Translating it yields CASSLYQGYEQYF. Combining the CDR3 with reference TRBV7-7 and TRBJ2-7 gives the whole variable domain GAGVSQSPRYKVTKRGQDVTLRCDPISSHATLYWYQQALGQGPEFLTYFNYEAQPDKSGLPSDRFSAERPEGSISTLTIQRTEQRDSAMYRCASSLYQGYEQYFGPGTRLTVT.

This clone was observed a few times. The genes are TRBV7-6 and TRBJ2-1, with D hard to call. Germline-derived CDR1 and CDR2 are SGHVS and FNYEAQ. Trimming stripped 1 base from V and 5 bases from J, with 9 bases between. This CDR3 contains 14 residues. The CDR3 DNA reads TGTGCCAGCAGCTTAGGTTGGCAGGACAATGAGCAGTTCTTC. Protein: CASSLGWQDNEQFF.

The chain employs TRBV7-6 and TRBJ2-5; D possibly corresponds to TRBD2 (5 bases). The CDR3 is 15 residues long. The V end lost 3 bases, the J end lost 4 bases, and 15 bases lay between the germline ends. Germline V gives CDR1 SGHVS, CDR2 FNYEAQ. The CDR3 DNA reads as TGTGCCAGCAGCTTTATCGAGGGATCAAGAGAGACCCAGTACTTC. It yields the protein CASSFIEGSRETQYF.

Comments on this clone: One end of the junction is discordant with germline, which a read error may explain. In DNA form, the CDR3 reads TGCGCCAGCAGCCAAGCCGGGACAGGGATCCACGAGCAGTACTTC. Its protein product is CASSQAGTGIHEQYF. The chain has TRBV5-4 and TRBJ2-7; 9 positions match TRBD1. CDR1 and CDR2 from the germline V gene are SGHNT and YYREEE (reference sequence). The CDR3 is made up of 15 amino acids.

The rearrangement links TRBV5-1 to TRBJ1-1; no firm D call. CDR3 length: 12 amino acids. V was shortened by 4 bases and J by 1 base, with 5 bases between the two germline ends. Germline loops: CDR1 SGHRS, CDR2 YFSETQ. In DNA form, the CDR3 reads TGCGCCAGCAGCCTTACGAACACTGAAGCTTTCTTT. Protein: CASSLTNTEAFF.

The V gene is TRBV29-1, the J gene TRBJ2-1; the D gene could be TRBD1 or TRBD2 (6 bases each). The CDR3 has 15 amino acids. The germline V gene has CDR1 SQVTM and CDR2 ANQGSEA. V lost 1 base and J 0 bases, leaving 10 bases between the germline ends. CDR3 nucleotide sequence: TGCAGCGTTGAAGGGAGGGGGAGCTCCTACAATGAGCAGTTCTTC. Amino acids: CSVEGRGSSYNEQFF.